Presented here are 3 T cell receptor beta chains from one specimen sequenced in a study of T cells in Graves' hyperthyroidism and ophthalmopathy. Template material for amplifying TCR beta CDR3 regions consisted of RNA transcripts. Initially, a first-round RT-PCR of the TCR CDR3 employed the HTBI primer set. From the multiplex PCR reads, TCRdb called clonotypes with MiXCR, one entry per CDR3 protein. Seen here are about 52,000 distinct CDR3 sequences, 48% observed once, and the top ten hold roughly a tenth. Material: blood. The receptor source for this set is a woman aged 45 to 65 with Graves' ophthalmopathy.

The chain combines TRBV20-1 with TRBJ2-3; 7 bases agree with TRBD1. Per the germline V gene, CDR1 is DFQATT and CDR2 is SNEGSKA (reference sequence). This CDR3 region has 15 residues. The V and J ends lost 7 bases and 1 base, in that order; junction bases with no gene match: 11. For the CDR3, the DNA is TGCAGTGTTCCACCCCCAGGGGGTCGCACAGATACGCAGTATTTT. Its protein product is CSVPPPGGRTDTQYF.

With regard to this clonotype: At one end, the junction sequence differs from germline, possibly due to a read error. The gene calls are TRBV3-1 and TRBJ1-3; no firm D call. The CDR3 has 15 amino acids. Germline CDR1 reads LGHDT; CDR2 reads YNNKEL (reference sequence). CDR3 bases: TGTGCCAGCAGCCAAGGTCAGTTGACTGGAAACGCCATATATTTT. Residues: CASSQGQLTGNAIYF. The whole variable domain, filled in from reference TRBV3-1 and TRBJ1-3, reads DTAVSQTPKYLVTQMGNDKSIKCEQNLGHDTMYWYKQDSKKFLKIMFSYNNKELIINETVPNRFSPKSPDKAHLNLHINSLELGDSAVYFCASSQGQLTGNAIYFGEGSWLTVV.

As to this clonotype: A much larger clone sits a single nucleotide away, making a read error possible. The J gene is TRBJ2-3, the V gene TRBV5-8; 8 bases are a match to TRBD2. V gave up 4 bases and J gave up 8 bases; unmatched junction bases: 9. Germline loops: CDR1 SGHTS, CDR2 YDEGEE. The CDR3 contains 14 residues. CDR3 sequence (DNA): TGTGCCAGCAGCCCAAGCGGGAGTGGAGGTACGCAGTATTTT. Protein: CASSPSGSGGTQYF.